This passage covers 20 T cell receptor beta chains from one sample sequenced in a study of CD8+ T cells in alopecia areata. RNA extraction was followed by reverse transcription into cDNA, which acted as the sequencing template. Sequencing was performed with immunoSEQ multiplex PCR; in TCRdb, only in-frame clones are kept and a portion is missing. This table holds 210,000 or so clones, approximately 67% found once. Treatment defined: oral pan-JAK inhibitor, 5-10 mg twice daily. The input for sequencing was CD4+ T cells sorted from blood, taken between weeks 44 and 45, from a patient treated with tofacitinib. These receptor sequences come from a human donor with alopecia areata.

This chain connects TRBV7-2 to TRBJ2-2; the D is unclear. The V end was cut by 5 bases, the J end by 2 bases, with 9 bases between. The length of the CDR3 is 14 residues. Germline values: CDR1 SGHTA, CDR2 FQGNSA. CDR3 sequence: CASSPTANTGELFF. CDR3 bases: TGTGCCAGCAGCCCTACAGCTAACACCGGGGAGCTGTTTTTT.

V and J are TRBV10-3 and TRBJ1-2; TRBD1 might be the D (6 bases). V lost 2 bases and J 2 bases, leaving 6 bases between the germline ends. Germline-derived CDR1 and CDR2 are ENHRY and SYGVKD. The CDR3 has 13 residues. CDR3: CAISETGNYGYTF. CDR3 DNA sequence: TGTGCCATCAGTGAGACAGGGAACTATGGCTACACCTTC.

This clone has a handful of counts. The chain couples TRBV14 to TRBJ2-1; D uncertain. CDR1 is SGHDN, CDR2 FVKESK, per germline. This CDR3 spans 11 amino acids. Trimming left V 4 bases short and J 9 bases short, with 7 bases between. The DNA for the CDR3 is TGTGCCAGCAGCCGGGGAACTGAGCAGTTCTTC. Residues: CASSRGTEQFF.

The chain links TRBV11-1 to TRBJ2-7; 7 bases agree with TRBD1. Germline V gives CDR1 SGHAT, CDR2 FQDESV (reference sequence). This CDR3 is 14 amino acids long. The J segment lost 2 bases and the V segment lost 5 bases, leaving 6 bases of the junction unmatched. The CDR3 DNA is TGTGCCAGCAGCGTACGACAGGGCCCCTACGAGCAGTACTTC. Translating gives CASSVRQGPYEQYF.

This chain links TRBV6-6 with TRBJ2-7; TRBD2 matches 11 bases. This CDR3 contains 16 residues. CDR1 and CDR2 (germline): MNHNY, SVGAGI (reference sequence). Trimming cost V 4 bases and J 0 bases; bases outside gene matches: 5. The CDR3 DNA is TGTGCCAGCAGTTTTTTAGCGGGGGGGACCTCCTACGAGCAGTACTTC. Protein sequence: CASSFLAGGTSYEQYF.

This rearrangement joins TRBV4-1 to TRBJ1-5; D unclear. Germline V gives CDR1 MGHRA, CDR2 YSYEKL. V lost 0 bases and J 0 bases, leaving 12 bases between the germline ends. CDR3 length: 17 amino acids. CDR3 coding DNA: TGCGCCAGCAGCCAAGATCCTTATAGGGTTAGCAATCAGCCCCAGCATTTT. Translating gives CASSQDPYRVSNQPQHF.

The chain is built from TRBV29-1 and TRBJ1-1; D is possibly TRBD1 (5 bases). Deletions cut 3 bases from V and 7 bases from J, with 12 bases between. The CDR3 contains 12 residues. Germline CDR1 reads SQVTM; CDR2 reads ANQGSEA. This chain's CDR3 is CSVDGGAFEAFF. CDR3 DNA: TGCAGCGTTGATGGGGGAGCCTTTGAAGCTTTCTTT.

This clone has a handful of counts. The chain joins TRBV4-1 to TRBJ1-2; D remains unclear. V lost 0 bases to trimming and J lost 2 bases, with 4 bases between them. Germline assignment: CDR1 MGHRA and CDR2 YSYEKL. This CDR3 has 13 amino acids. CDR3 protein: CASSQEQNYGYTF. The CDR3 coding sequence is TGCGCCAGCAGCCAAGAACAGAACTATGGCTACACCTTC.

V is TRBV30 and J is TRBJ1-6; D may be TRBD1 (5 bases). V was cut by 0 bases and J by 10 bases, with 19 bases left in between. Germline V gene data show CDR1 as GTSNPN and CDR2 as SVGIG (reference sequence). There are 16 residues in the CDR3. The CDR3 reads CAWSVSISGDGSPLHF. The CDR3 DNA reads TGTGCCTGGAGTGTATCGATTTCGGGGGACGGATCACCCCTCCACTTT.

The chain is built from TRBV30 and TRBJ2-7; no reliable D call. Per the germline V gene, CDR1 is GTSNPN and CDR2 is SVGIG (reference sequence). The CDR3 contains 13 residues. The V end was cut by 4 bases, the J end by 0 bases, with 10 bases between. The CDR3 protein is CAWNRASSYEQYF. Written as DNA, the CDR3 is TGTGCCTGGAACCGGGCGAGCTCCTACGAGCAGTACTTC.

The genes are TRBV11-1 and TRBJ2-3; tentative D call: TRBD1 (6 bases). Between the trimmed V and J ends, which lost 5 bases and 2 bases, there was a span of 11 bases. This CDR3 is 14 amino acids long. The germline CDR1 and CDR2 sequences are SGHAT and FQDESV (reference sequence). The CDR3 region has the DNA TGTGCCAGCAGCAACAGGGCCGCCACAGATACGCAGTATTTT. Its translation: CASSNRAATDTQYF. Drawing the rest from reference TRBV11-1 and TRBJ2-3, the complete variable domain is EAEVAQSPRYKITEKSQAVAFWCDPISGHATLYWYRQILGQGPELLVQFQDESVVDDSQLPKDRFSAERLKGVDSTLKIQPAELGDSAMYLCASSNRAATDTQYFGPGTRLTVL.

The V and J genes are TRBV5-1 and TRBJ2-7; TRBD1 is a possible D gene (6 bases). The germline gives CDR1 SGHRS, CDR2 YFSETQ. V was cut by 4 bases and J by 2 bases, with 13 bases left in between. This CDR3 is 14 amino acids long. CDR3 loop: CASSIGQITYEQYF. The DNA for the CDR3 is TGCGCCAGCAGCATCGGACAGATTACCTACGAGCAGTACTTC.

The CDR3 is CASSEDLKGNSPLHF. The CDR3 DNA reads as TGTGCCAGCAGTGAGGACCTTAAGGGGAATTCACCCCTCCACTTT. The chain employs TRBV2 and TRBJ1-6; D possibly corresponds to TRBD1 (5 bases). Germline CDR1 and CDR2: SNHLY and FYNNEI. The CDR3 loop spans 15 amino acids. Trimming removed 3 bases at V and 7 bases at J, with 13 bases between.

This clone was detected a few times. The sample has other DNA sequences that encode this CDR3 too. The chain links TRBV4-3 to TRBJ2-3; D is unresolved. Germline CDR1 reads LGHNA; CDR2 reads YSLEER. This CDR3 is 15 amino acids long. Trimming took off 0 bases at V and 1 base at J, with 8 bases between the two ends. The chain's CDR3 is CASSQDRLGTDTQYF. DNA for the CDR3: TGCGCCAGCAGCCAAGATAGGCTTGGCACAGATACGCAGTATTTT.

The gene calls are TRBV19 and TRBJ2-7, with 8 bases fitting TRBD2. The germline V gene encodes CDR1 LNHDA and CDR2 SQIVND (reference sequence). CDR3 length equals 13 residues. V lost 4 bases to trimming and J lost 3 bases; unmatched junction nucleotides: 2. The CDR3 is CASSTLAGYEQYF. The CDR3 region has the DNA TGTGCCAGTAGTACGCTAGCGGGCTACGAGCAGTACTTC.

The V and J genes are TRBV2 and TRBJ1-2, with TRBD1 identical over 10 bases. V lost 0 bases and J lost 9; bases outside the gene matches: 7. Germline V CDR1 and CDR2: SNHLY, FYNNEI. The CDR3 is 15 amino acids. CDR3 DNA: TGTGCCAGCAGTGAAGCGCTTCAGGGACAGGGGAGCTACACCTTC. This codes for CASSEALQGQGSYTF.

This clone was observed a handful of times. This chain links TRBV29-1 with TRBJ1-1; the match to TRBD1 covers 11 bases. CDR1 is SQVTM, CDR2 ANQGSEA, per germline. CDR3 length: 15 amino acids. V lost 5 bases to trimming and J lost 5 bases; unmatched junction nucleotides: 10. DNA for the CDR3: TGCAGCGTTTCCCCCAGGACAGGGGGCGGGACTGAAGCTTTCTTT. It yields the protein CSVSPRTGGGTEAFF.

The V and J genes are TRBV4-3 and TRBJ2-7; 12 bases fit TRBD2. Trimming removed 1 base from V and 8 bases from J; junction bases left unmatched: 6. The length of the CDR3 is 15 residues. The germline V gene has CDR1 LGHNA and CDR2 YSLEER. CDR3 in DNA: TGCGCCAGCAGCCAAGTGTCGGGACTAGCGGGCCAGCAGTACTTC. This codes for CASSQVSGLAGQQYF.

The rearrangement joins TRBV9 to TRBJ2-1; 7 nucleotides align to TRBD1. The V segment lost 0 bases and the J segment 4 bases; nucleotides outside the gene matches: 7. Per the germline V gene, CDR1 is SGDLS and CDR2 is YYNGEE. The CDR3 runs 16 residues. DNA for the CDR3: TGTGCCAGCAGCGTAGAGAGGGGACAGTCATACAATGAGCAGTTCTTC. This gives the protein CASSVERGQSYNEQFF.

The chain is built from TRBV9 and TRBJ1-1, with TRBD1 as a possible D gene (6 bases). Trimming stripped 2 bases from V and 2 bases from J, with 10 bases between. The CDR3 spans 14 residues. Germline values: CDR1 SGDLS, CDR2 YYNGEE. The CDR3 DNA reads TGTGCCAGCAGCGTCACGACAGGAAACACTGAAGCTTTCTTT. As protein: CASSVTTGNTEAFF.